The rows below give T cell receptor beta chains drawn from one sample of a study of PD-1 blockade in classical Hodgkin lymphoma. Generated by immunoSEQ multiplex PCR, the TCRdb table keeps only in-frame clones and is missing some. This table holds about 30,000 clones, approximately 79% found once. The material sequenced was CD4+ T cells from blood, taken before the fourth cycle of nivolumab. These receptors came from a human donor with classical Hodgkin lymphoma. CDR3s include the opening cysteine and the closing phenylalanine or tryptophan. The D gene is left open where the match is weak. Expanded clones get a size class; other rows say once, few or many, or leave the size out.

V gene	J gene	clone size	D gene	CDR3 protein	CDR3 DNA
TRBV19	TRBJ1-5	few	TRBD1	CASTPGQGDQPQHF	TGTGCCAGTACCCCGGGACAGGGGGATCAGCCCCAGCATTTT
TRBV10-3	TRBJ1-3	once	.	CAISIRTAGNTIYF	TGTGCCATCAGTATTAGGACAGCTGGAAACACCATATATTTT
TRBV6-5	TRBJ2-7	.	TRBD1	CASSFRDRGSYEQYF	TGTGCCAGCAGTTTCCGGGACAGGGGGTCCTACGAGCAGTACTTC
TRBV18	TRBJ1-1	.	.	CASSPPGTAFF	TGTGCCAGCTCACCACCGGGGACGGCTTTCTTT
TRBV2	TRBJ2-5	.	.	CASSGSETGIYQETQYF	TGTGCCAGCAGTGGGTCCGAGACCGGGATCTACCAAGAGACCCAGTACTTC
TRBV6-1	TRBJ2-7	once	.	CASRQNSYEQYF	TGTGCCAGCCGACAGAACAGCTACGAGCAGTACTTC
TRBV5-1	TRBJ1-1	.	.	CASSLGGQDTEAFF	TGCGCCAGCAGCTTGGGGGGGCAGGACACTGAAGCTTTCTTT
TRBV11-1	TRBJ1-6	once	.	CASSLSLKRSPLHF	TGTGCCAGCAGCTTGAGTCTGAAGAGATCACCCCTCCACTTT
TRBV7-9	TRBJ1-2	.	.	CASSLGTVPNYGYTF	TGTGCCAGCAGCTTAGGAACGGTACCTAACTATGGCTACACCTTC
TRBV30	TRBJ2-5	.	.	CAWSVSPGIQETQYF	TGTGCCTGGAGTGTTTCTCCGGGTATCCAAGAGACCCAGTACTTC
TRBV7-9	TRBJ2-7	.	.	CASSLILQGTKTLVEQYF	TGTGCCAGCAGCTTAATCCTCCAGGGGACTAAAACCCTTGTCGAGCAGTACTTC
TRBV5-6	TRBJ1-2	.	.	CASGSWAGAGGYTF	TGTGCCAGCGGATCTTGGGCAGGGGCTGGGGGCTACACCTTC
TRBV9	TRBJ1-3	.	.	CASSVDPGGSGNTIYF	TGTGCCAGCAGCGTAGATCCGGGGGGCTCTGGAAACACCATATATTTT
TRBV9	TRBJ2-2	once	.	CASSVWQLNTGELFF	TGTGCCAGCAGCGTCTGGCAGCTGAACACCGGGGAGCTGTTTTTT
TRBV30	TRBJ1-1	few	.	CACERNTEAFF	TGTGCCTGTGAACGGAACACTGAAGCTTTCTTT
TRBV7-9	TRBJ2-2	.	TRBD1	CASSARQGAGFTGELFF	TGTGCCAGCAGCGCGCGCCAGGGGGCGGGATTCACCGGGGAGCTGTTTTTT
TRBV7-2	TRBJ2-7	.	.	CASSLASGPYEQYF	TGTGCCAGCAGCTTAGCCAGCGGTCCCTACGAGCAGTACTTC
TRBV27	TRBJ1-5	once	TRBD1	CASSLGQGINQPQHF	TGTGCCAGCAGTCTGGGACAGGGGATCAATCAGCCCCAGCATTTT
TRBV7-3	TRBJ1-2	medium-sized	.	CASSLHPGSSNYGYTF	TGTGCCAGCAGCTTACACCCGGGATCCTCTAACTATGGCTACACCTTC
TRBV7-2	TRBJ1-5	.	TRBD1	CASSLAGTANQPQHF	TGTGCCAGCAGCTTAGCGGGGACAGCGAATCAGCCCCAGCATTTT
TRBV5-5	TRBJ1-4	few	.	CASSLGAGEKLFF	TGTGCCAGCAGCTTGGGGGCTGGTGAAAAACTGTTTTTT
TRBV5-1	TRBJ1-3	.	.	CASSLAGGPNYGNTIYF	TGCGCCAGCAGCTTGGCCGGGGGGCCTAATTATGGAAACACCATATATTTT
TRBV5-1	TRBJ2-2	.	.	CASSLWETGELFF	TGCGCCAGCAGTTTATGGGAGACCGGGGAGCTGTTTTTT
TRBV30	TRBJ2-3	once	.	CAWGGKDTQYF	TGTGCCTGGGGCGGGAAGGATACGCAGTATTTT
TRBV6-7	TRBJ1-2	.	TRBD1	CASSYRDRGDHGYTF	TGTGCCAGCAGTTACCGGGACAGGGGTGACCATGGCTACACCTTC